The rows below give T cell receptor beta chains drawn from one sample of a study of Tregs in tolerant kidney transplant recipients. Method: immunoSEQ multiplex PCR; TCRdb's copy keeps in-frame clones and lacks some. Seen here are around 230,000 clones, roughly 84% observed once, and the top ten hold less than 0.75%. The sample taken for sequencing was CD4+ T cells from blood. Every receptor here comes from a human donor in good health. CDR3s include the opening cysteine and the closing phenylalanine or tryptophan. The order of the fields is clone size, J gene, V gene, CDR3 protein. Only some rows state a clone size, as once, few, many or a class for expanded clones.

size: NA
J: TRBJ2-5
V: TRBV7-9
CDR3: CASSLGGDQETQYF

size: NA
J: TRBJ1-6
V: TRBV2
CDR3: CASSTDRENSPLHF

size: NA
J: TRBJ2-5
V: TRBV5-4
CDR3: CASSGTGGLQETQYF

size: NA
J: TRBJ1-1
V: TRBV7-9
CDR3: CASSPSGGLNTEAFF

size: NA
J: TRBJ2-2
V: TRBV5-1
CDR3: CASSPGVNTGELFF

size: once
J: TRBJ2-3
V: TRBV29-1
CDR3: CSVGRGRSTDTQYF

size: NA
J: TRBJ2-2
V: TRBV5-1
CDR3: CASSPDGGPNTGELFF

size: NA
J: TRBJ2-2
V: TRBV19
CDR3: CASNPGSRPPGELFF

size: NA
J: TRBJ2-5
V: TRBV2
CDR3: CASSVGRETQYF

size: NA
J: NA
V: TRBV6-6
CDR3: CASRPSRSGNSYEQYF

size: NA
J: TRBJ2-7
V: TRBV21-1
CDR3: CASSRLAGAHEQYF

size: NA
J: TRBJ2-1
V: TRBV19
CDR3: CASSMGGLIEQFF

size: NA
J: TRBJ2-1
V: TRBV7-7
CDR3: CASSLGGWGDSMVDEQFF

size: NA
J: TRBJ1-3
V: TRBV2
CDR3: CASRGTKGNTIYF

size: few
J: TRBJ1-3
V: TRBV6-1
CDR3: CASSFRGTGNTIYF

size: NA
J: TRBJ1-1
V: TRBV6-5
CDR3: CASSYDHYTEAFF

size: NA
J: NA
V: TRBV19
CDR3: CASSIDGGTPSYEQYF

size: NA
J: TRBJ1-2
V: TRBV6-5
CDR3: CASSYYGAAPRGYTF

size: NA
J: TRBJ2-7
V: TRBV21-1
CDR3: CASSRDRRPSYEQYF

size: NA
J: TRBJ2-7
V: TRBV19
CDR3: CASSIRGQGLYEQYF

size: NA
J: TRBJ1-1
V: TRBV5-1
CDR3: CASSLWTGTEAFF

size: few
J: TRBJ2-7
V: TRBV2
CDR3: CASILGAETYEQYF

size: NA
J: TRBJ1-3
V: TRBV2
CDR3: CASTSPGQGAGNTIYF

size: NA
J: TRBJ2-3
V: TRBV27
CDR3: CASSPGTTFDTQYF

size: NA
J: TRBJ2-7
V: TRBV19
CDR3: CASSASGTASYEQYF

size: NA
J: TRBJ1-4
V: TRBV15
CDR3: CATSREGGRGHTNEKLFF

size: NA
J: TRBJ1-1
V: TRBV18
CDR3: CASSPGGLTRNTEAFF

size: NA
J: TRBJ2-1
V: TRBV6-5
CDR3: CASSYSIQHNEQFF

size: NA
J: TRBJ2-6
V: TRBV4-1
CDR3: CASSLRFSGANVLTF

size: NA
J: TRBJ2-5
V: TRBV7-6
CDR3: CASSFGYQETQYF

size: NA
J: TRBJ1-5
V: TRBV19
CDR3: CASSIQGVGQPQHF

size: once
J: TRBJ2-4
V: TRBV19
CDR3: CASSIDPGYLAKNIQYF

size: NA
J: TRBJ1-1
V: TRBV4-2
CDR3: CASSQETWGTEAFF

size: NA
J: TRBJ2-1
V: TRBV27
CDR3: CASSLFGNEQFF

size: NA
J: TRBJ1-1
V: TRBV13
CDR3: CASSPSQAYGAFF

size: NA
J: TRBJ1-2
V: TRBV19
CDR3: CASKARTYYGYTF

size: NA
J: TRBJ2-3
V: TRBV6-5
CDR3: CASTYRSPTTDTQYF

size: NA
J: TRBJ2-7
V: TRBV19
CDR3: CASSSGRGQGPSYEQYF

size: NA
J: TRBJ1-1
V: TRBV18
CDR3: CASSEDKIVTEAFF

size: NA
J: TRBJ1-2
V: TRBV5-1
CDR3: CASSLAEAANYGYTF

size: once
J: TRBJ1-6
V: TRBV19
CDR3: CASSRQGAGGDSPLHF

size: once
J: TRBJ2-2
V: TRBV14
CDR3: CASSQDRGSGELFF

size: NA
J: TRBJ1-2
V: TRBV18
CDR3: CASSPPRRQNYGYTF

size: NA
J: TRBJ2-7
V: TRBV11-2
CDR3: CASSPATSGGSYEQYF

size: NA
J: TRBJ1-3
V: TRBV5-4
CDR3: CASSFAQVPYSGNTIYF

size: NA
J: TRBJ2-7
V: TRBV5-4
CDR3: CASSSLAGGSYEQYF

size: NA
J: TRBJ1-5
V: TRBV7-3
CDR3: CASSLSRLQPQHF

size: NA
J: TRBJ1-5
V: TRBV30
CDR3: CAWSRGQGDQPQHF

size: once
J: TRBJ1-1
V: TRBV5-4
CDR3: CASSSTGTGVTEAFF

size: NA
J: TRBJ2-5
V: TRBV11-2
CDR3: CASSSSGLQETQYF

size: NA
J: TRBJ2-1
V: TRBV5-4
CDR3: CASSPGQSSYNEQFF

size: NA
J: TRBJ1-1
V: TRBV2
CDR3: CASSEAPDMLMNTEAFF

size: NA
J: TRBJ1-4
V: TRBV11-2
CDR3: CASSTLSGTVNEKLFF

size: NA
J: TRBJ1-5
V: TRBV4-1
CDR3: CASSQVVGTGSGPQHF

size: NA
J: TRBJ2-7
V: TRBV9
CDR3: CASSPGAGFFYEQYF

size: NA
J: TRBJ2-3
V: TRBV4-1
CDR3: CASSPRVRDTQYF